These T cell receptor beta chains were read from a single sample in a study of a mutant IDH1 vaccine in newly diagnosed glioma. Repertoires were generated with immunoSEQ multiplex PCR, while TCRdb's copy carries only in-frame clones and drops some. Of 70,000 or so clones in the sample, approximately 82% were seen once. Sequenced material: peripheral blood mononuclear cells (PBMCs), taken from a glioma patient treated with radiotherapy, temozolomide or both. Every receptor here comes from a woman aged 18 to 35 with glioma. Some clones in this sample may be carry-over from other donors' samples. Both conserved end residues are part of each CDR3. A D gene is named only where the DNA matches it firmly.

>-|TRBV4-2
CASSQEASSNQPQHF
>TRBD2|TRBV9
CASSVASGGYEQYF
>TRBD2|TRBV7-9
CASSFGGSTDTQYF
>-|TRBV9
CASSVGTGADTQYF
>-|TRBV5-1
CASSPTDGSSYEQYF
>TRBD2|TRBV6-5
CASTRAGTAYNEQFF
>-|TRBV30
CAWSNVYGYTF
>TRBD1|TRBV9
CASSGSDRGAFF
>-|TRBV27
CASSFGVSHGYTF
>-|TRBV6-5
CASSYRGGIETQYF
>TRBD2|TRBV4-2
CASSPGTSGSNEQFF
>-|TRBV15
CATSSASHLFLNTGELFF
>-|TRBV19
CASKAQSNQPQHF
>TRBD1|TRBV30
CAWSAGGNQDTQYF
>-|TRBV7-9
CASSSGVGTNEKLFF
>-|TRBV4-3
CASSQGGTGPNYGYTF
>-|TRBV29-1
CSAFFPPGETGTYEQYF
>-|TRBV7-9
CASSAGQTPTDTQYF
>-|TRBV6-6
CASSYSPGGNQPQHF
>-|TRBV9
CASSVAPGPYEQYF
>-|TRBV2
CAGWGTHEQYF
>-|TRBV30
CAWSLRDEQYF
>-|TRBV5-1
CASSEGTAQETQYF
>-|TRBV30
CAWSVGNRADQPQHF
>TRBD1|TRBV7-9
CASSLARGQGARTEAFF
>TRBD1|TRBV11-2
CASSYRGSAGEKLFF
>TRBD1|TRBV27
CASSFGFGTAANTGELFF
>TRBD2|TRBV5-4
CASSLAVGGPYEQYF
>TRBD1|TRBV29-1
CSVWTGSSYEQYF
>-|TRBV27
CASSLSNGELFF
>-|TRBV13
CASSRSVEAFF
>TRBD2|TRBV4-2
CASSQDHGLAGHARGPYEQYF
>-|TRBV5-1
CASSSFRDTFSGANVLTF
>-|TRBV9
CASSVDGNQETQYF
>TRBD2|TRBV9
CASSAASGATTDTQYF